Listed below are T cell receptor beta chains from one sample, sequenced in a study of shared clonotypes between healthy human individuals. Libraries were prepared by immunoSEQ multiplex PCR; TCRdb keeps only in-frame clonotypes and omits some of them. The sample contains 450,000 to 500,000 clones, 81% of which appear only once. The sequencing input was PBMCs. The receptors were gathered from a woman aged 40 to 55 in good health. Some clones in this sample may be carry-over from other donors' samples. CDR3s include the opening cysteine and the closing phenylalanine or tryptophan. Fields, in order: J gene, clone size, V gene, D gene, CDR3 protein, CDR3 DNA. The D gene is left open where the match is weak. Size is stated for part of the rows, as once, few or many counts, or as a class when the clone is expanded.

J gene: TRBJ2-5
clone size: .
V gene: TRBV30
D gene: TRBD2
CDR3 protein: CAWSAAGGRRETQYF
CDR3 DNA: TGTGCCTGGAGTGCAGCGGGAGGCCGAAGAGAGACCCAGTACTTC

J gene: TRBJ1-1
clone size: .
V gene: TRBV19
D gene: .
CDR3 protein: CASSVGGPRGEAFF
CDR3 DNA: TGTGCCAGTTCGGTCGGCGGACCGCGGGGGGAAGCTTTCTTT

J gene: TRBJ1-5
clone size: many
V gene: TRBV30
D gene: .
CDR3 protein: CAWSTGTLNQPQHF
CDR3 DNA: TGTGCCTGGAGTACCGGGACACTAAATCAGCCCCAGCATTTT

J gene: TRBJ2-5
clone size: .
V gene: TRBV5-6
D gene: TRBD1
CDR3 protein: CASSLRQGGETQYF
CDR3 DNA: TGTGCCAGCAGCCTGAGACAGGGTGGAGAGACCCAGTACTTC

J gene: TRBJ2-5
clone size: .
V gene: TRBV7-2
D gene: TRBD2
CDR3 protein: CASRTSGQETQYF
CDR3 DNA: TGTGCCAGCAGGACTAGCGGGCAAGAGACCCAGTACTTC

J gene: TRBJ2-2
clone size: .
V gene: TRBV28
D gene: TRBD1
CDR3 protein: CASTPLWDRGRGELFF
CDR3 DNA: TGTGCCAGCACTCCTCTTTGGGACAGGGGGCGAGGGGAGCTGTTTTTT

J gene: TRBJ2-7
clone size: .
V gene: TRBV5-4
D gene: .
CDR3 protein: CASSLGSRGSYEQYF
CDR3 DNA: TGTGCCAGCAGCTTGGGTAGCCGGGGCTCCTACGAGCAGTACTTC

J gene: TRBJ2-3
clone size: .
V gene: TRBV28
D gene: .
CDR3 protein: CASRSQSGQGDTQYF
CDR3 DNA: TGTGCCAGCAGATCCCAGAGCGGGCAGGGTGATACGCAGTATTTT

J gene: TRBJ2-7
clone size: .
V gene: TRBV21-1
D gene: .
CDR3 protein: CASSEPQPRSYEQYF
CDR3 DNA: TGTGCCAGCAGCGAACCCCAGCCACGCTCCTACGAGCAGTACTTC

J gene: TRBJ2-5
clone size: .
V gene: TRBV4-3
D gene: .
CDR3 protein: CASSPGVGRAGETQYF
CDR3 DNA: TGCGCCAGCAGCCCGGGTGTTGGCCGGGCGGGGGAGACCCAGTACTTC